Reported below is one T cell receptor beta chain. Antigen unknown. The repertoire was sequenced with immunoSEQ multiplex PCR; TCRdb's copy has only in-frame clones and lacks some. Of about 140,000 clones listed, roughly nine tenths are singletons. This sample was taken from a study of cytomegalovirus exposure and HLA in healthy donors. V lost 2 bases to trimming and J lost 4 bases, with 14 bases between them. Per the germline V gene, CDR1 is MNHEY and CDR2 is SMNVEV (reference sequence). This CDR3 region has 16 residues. Broader study findings: In vitro, three CMV-associated chains proved specific for CMV antigens.

Sequencing used PBMCs. This chain links TRBV27 with TRBJ2-2; D is undetermined. The sequence was obtained from a young man in good health and CMV-seronegative. CDR3 protein: CASSLRSSRATGELFF. The CDR3 DNA reads as TGTGCCAGCAGTTTACGCTCTTCGCGCGCCACCGGGGAGCTGTTTTTT.